This TCR beta chain was sequenced for a study of blood T cell repertoires in COVID-19. Whole-study context: Samples representing acute and convalescent COVID-19 were sourced from the United States, Italy and Spain. Sample material is recorded as cDNA or gDNA derived from T cells, B-cell-depleted T cells, or PBMCs.

In the authors' workflow: From reference gene primer amplification, estimates of nucleated cell counts were derived. The method was immunoSEQ multiplex PCR; TCRdb's version includes in-frame clones alone and lacks a portion of them. The DNA was the basis for D and trimming; V, J and clone size are from that table. The sample has 300,000 to 350,000 clones; 90% are singletons. CDR1 is SGHTA and CDR2 is FQGTGA in the germline V gene. CDR3 length equals 14 residues. J gave up 6 bases and V 2 bases, and 5 bases lay outside the gene matches. The sequenced sample consisted of peripheral blood. This rearrangement joins TRBV7-3 to TRBJ1-2, with 8 nucleotides matching TRBD1. The TCR comes from a woman aged 40 to 50 with COVID-19, enrolled during active disease. CDR3 loop: CASSLGAGGDGYTF. DNA for the CDR3: TGTGCCAGCAGCTTAGGTGCAGGGGGCGATGGCTACACCTTC.